This TCR beta chain is from a study of blood T cells in healthy people across ages. Study observations and caveats: It was held that the diversity estimates obtained from one million T cells were underestimates. The unknown donor CMV status may have confounded expanded clonotype changes.

The amount of total RNA extracted per sample was at least 6 micrograms. The authors ran a second PCR of about 6 to 11 cycles using a sample-barcoded 5' primer and a J-beta primer mix. Individual samples furnished no less than 3 million CDR3-containing paired-end reads apiece. TCRdb fed the 5' RACE reads into MiXCR, producing one record per CDR3 protein. In the table there are over 1,500,000 distinct CDR3 sequences, about 50% of which are singletons. There are 15 residues in the CDR3. CDR1 MNHEY and CDR2 SVGEGT come from the germline V gene. As for this clonotype: The target antigen is unknown.

This sequence originates from a woman between 35 and 50 years old in good health. Source material: blood. The chain has TRBV6-2 or TRBV6-3 and TRBJ2-5; 7 positions agree with TRBD1. The DNA matches TRBJ2-7 better at its end, which makes the J call doubtful. The CDR3 region is CATQTARQGNYEQYF. In DNA form, the CDR3 reads TGTGCCACCCAAACGGCGAGACAGGGAAACTACGAGCAGTACTTC.